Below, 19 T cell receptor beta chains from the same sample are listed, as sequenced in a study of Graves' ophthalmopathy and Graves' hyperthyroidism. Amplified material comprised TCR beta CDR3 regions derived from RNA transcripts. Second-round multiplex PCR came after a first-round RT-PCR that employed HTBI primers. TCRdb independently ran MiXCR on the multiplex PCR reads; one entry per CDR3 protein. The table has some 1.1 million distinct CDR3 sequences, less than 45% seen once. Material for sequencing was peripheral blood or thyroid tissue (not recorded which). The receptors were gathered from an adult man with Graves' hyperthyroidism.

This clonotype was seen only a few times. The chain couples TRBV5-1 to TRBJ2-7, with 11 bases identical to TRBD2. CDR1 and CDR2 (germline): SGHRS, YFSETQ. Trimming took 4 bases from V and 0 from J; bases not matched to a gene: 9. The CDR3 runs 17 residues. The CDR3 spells CASSGTELAGVSYEQYF. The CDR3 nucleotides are TGCGCCAGCAGCGGGACAGAACTAGCGGGAGTCTCCTACGAGCAGTACTTC.

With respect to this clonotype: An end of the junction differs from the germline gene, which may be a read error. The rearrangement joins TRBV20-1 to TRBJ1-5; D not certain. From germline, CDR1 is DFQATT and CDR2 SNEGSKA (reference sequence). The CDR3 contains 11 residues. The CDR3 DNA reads TGCAGTGCTAGTTCGGGTCAGCTCCAGCATTTT. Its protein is CSASSGQLQHF.

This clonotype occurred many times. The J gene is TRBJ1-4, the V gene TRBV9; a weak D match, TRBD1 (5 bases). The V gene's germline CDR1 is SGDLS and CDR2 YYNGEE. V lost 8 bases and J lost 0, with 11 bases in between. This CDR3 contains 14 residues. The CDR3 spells CASSGGATNEKLFF. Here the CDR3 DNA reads TGTGCCAGTAGTGGGGGTGCAACTAATGAAAAACTGTTTTTT.

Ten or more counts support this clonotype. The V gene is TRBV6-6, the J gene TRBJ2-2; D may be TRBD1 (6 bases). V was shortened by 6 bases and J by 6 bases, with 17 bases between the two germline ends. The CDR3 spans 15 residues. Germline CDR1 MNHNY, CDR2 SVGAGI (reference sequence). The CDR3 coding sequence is TGTGCCAGCAGAGGACACAGGTCAGGGGCCGGGGAGCTGTTTTTT. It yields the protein CASRGHRSGAGELFF.

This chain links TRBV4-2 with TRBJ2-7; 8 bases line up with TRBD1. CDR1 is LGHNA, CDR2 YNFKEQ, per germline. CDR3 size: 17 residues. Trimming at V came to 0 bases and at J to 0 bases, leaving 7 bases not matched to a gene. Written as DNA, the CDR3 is TGTGCCAGCAGCCAAGAAGGGGGGACAGGTACCTCCTACGAGCAGTACTTC. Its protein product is CASSQEGGTGTSYEQYF.

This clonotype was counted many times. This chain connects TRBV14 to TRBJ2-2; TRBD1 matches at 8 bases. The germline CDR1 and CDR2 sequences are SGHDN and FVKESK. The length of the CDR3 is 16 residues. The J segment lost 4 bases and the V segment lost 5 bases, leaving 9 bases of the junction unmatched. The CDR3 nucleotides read TGTGCCAGCAGCAACGACAGGGGCCTCGGCACCGGGGAGCTGTTTTTT. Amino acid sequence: CASSNDRGLGTGELFF. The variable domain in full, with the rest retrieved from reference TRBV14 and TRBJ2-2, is EAGVTQFPSHSVIEKGQTVTLRCDPISGHDNLYWYRRVMGKEIKFLLHFVKESKQDESGMPNNRFLAERTGGTYSTLKVQPAELEDSGVYFCASSNDRGLGTGELFFGEGSRLTVL.

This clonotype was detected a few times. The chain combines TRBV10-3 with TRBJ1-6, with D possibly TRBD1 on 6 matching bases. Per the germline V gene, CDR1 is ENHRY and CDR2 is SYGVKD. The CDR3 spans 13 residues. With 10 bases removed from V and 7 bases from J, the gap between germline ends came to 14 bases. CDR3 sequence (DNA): TGTGCCACTTCGGGACAACAAAATTCACCCCTCCACTTT. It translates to CATSGQQNSPLHF.

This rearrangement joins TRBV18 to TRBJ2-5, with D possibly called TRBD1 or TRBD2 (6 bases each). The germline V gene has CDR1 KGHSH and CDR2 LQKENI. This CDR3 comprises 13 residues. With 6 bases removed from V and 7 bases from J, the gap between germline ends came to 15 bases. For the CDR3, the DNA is TGTGCCAGCTCCGAGGACGGGGGCAGGACCCAGTACTTC. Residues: CASSEDGGRTQYF. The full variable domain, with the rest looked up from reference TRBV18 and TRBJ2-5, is NAGVMQNPRHLVRRRGQEARLRCSPMKGHSHVYWYRQLPEEGLKFMVYLQKENIIDESGMPKERFSAEFPKEGPSILRIQQVVRGDSAAYFCASSEDGGRTQYFGPGTRLLVL.

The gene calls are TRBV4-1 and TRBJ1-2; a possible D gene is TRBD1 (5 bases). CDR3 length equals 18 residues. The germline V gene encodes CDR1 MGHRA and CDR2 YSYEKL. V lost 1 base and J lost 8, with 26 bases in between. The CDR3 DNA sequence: TGCGCCAGCAGCCAAGTAGCTGGGAGCAAGTTTGGGGACCGAGGCTACACCTTC. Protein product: CASSQVAGSKFGDRGYTF.

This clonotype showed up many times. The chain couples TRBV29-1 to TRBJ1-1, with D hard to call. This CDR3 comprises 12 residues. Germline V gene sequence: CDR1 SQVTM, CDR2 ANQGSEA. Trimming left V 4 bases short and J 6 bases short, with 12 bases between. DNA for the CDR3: TGCAGCGTTGCCGGCAGAGCCCCTGAAGCTTTCTTT. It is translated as CSVAGRAPEAFF.

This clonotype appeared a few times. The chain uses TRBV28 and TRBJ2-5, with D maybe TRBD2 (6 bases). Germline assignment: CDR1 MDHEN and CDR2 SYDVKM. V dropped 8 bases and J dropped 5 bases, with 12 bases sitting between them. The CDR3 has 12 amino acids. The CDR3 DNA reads TGTGCCAGCCTTGGCGGGGAGGAGACCCAGTACTTC. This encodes CASLGGEETQYF.

CDR3 amino acids: CASQANGGQGEQYF. DNA for the CDR3: TGTGCCAGCCAAGCCAATGGAGGACAGGGCGAGCAGTACTTC. This chain links TRBV6-1 with TRBJ2-7; 8 bases match TRBD1. Germline V CDR1 and CDR2: MNHNS, SASEGT. This CDR3 comprises 14 residues. After removal of 8 bases from V and 6 bases from J, the junction contained 12 bases not matched to a gene.

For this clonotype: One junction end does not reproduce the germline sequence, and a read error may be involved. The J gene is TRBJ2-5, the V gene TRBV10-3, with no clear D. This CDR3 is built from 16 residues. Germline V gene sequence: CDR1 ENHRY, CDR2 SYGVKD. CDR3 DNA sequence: TGTGCCATCAGTGACCCCAGTGCCGTCTCCCAAGAGACCCGGTACTTC. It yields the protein CAISDPSAVSQETRYF.

CDR3 sequence (DNA): TGCAGCGTTGTCGGGGGGACGGACAACTATGGCTACACCTTC. It encodes CSVVGGTDNYGYTF. The chain has TRBV29-1 and TRBJ1-2, with D perhaps matching TRBD1 (5 bases). In germline, CDR1 is SQVTM, CDR2 ANQGSEA. The germline V and J ends were trimmed by 4 bases and 2 bases, with 14 bases remaining between them. This CDR3 has 14 residues.

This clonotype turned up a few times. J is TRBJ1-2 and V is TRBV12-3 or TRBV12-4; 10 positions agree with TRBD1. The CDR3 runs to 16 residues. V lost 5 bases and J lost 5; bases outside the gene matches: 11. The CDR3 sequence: CASSRQGAALRYGYTF. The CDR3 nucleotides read TGTGCCAGCAGTAGACAGGGGGCCGCCCTTAGGTATGGCTACACCTTC.

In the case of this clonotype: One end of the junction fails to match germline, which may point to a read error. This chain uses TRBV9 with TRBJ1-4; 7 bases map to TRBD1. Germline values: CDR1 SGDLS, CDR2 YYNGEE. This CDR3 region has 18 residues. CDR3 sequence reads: CASRRNRGGTATNGKLFF. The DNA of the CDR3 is TGTGCCAGCAGACGCAACAGGGGAGGGACTGCAACTAATGGAAAACTGTTTTTT.

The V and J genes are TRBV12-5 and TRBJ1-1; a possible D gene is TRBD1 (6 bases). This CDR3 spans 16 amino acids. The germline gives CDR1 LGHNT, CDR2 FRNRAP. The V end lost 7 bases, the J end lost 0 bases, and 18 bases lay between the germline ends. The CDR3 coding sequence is TGTGCTAGTGCCCCCGGGCAGGGGTACATGAACACTGAAGCTTTCTTT. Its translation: CASAPGQGYMNTEAFF.

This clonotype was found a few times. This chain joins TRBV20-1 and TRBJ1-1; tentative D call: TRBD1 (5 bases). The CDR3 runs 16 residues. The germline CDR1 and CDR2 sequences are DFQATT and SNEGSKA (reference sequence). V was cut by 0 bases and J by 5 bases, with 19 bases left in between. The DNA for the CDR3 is TGCAGTGCTAGAGACCACAGGCGCCCTCGGGGAACTGAAGCTTTCTTT. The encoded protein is CSARDHRRPRGTEAFF.

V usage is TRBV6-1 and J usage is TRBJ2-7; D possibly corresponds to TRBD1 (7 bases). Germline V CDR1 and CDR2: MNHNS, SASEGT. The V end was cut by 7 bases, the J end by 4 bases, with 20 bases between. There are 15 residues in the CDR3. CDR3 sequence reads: CASKQALGGQYEQYF. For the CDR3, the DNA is TGTGCCAGCAAGCAGGCCCTCGGGGGACAGTACGAGCAGTACTTC.